This TCR beta chain was sequenced in a study of cytomegalovirus exposure and HLA in healthy donors. Use of 60 Vbeta and 13 Jbeta primers characterized the PCR. Repertoires were generated with immunoSEQ multiplex PCR, while TCRdb's copy carries only in-frame clones and drops some. In the table there are 90,000 to 150,000 clones, 74% of which are singletons. The CDR3 consists of 14 residues. Germline CDR1 SGHTA, CDR2 FQGTGA. The ends were cut back, 5 bases at V and 6 bases at J, with 13 bases in the middle. This clone was seen once. J is TRBJ2-2 and V is TRBV7-3, with a tentative D call TRBD1 (5 bases). This receptor was identified in a human donor in good health. The sample taken for sequencing was PBMCs. The CDR3 DNA follows: TGTGCCAGCAGCCCACGACAGAGCGCCGGGGAGCTGTTTTTT. Translation: CASSPRQSAGELFF.